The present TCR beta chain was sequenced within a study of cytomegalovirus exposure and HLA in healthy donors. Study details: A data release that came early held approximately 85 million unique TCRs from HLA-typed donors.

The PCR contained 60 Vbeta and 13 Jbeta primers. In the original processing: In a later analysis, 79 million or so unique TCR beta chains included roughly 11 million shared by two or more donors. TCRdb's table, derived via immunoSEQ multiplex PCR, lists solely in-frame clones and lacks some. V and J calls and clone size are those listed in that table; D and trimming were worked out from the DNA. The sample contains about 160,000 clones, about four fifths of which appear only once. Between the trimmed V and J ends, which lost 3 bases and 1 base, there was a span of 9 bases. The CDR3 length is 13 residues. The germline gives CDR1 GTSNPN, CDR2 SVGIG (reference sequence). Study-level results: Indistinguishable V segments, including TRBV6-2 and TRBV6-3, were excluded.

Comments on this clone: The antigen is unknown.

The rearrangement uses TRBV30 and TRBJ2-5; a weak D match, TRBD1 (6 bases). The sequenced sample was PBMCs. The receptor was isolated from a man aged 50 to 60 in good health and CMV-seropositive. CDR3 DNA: TGTGCCTGGAGGGAGACAGGCCAAGAGACCCAGTACTTC. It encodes CAWRETGQETQYF.